This T cell receptor beta chain was documented in a study of blood T cell repertoires in COVID-19 (dated by TCRdb to the early 2020s). Broadly, across the study: Samples covering the acute and convalescent phases of COVID-19 were provided by collaborators in the United States, Italy and Spain. The prospective study material was composed of cDNA or gDNA derived from T cells, B-cell-depleted T cells, or PBMCs. Deeply sampled blood TCRbeta repertoires from subjects exposed to, actively infected with, or recovered from COVID-19 were included in the dataset. The repertoires were made available in a free public database intended to serve as a resource for research on the immune response to SARS-CoV-2. The samples were drawn from the first 160 participants of the ongoing ImmuneRACE study and from under 1,500 subjects provided by 6 global collaborators. A de-identified subject ID, COVID-19 status, age in years and sex were almost always included in the sample metadata. Where available, HLA class I and class II types were taken from metadata supplied by the sample provider and were not determined by assay-based typing. Overall study results and their limits: Clinical and demographic metadata were provided uncurated, with the amount varying by source and participant.

Spanning cysteine to phenylalanine, the CDR3 consists of 15 amino acids. Only CDR3 DNA remains: 45 bases, in frame from the first base. Relative to germline, V is 5 bases shorter and J is 6 bases shorter, with 17 bases between their ends. The germline V gene provides CDR1 SGHAT and CDR2 FQNNGV. The collaborating institutions used their own protocols to collect whole blood in K2EDTA tubes. For TCRbeta analysis, collaborator samples were shipped as frozen whole blood, as isolated PBMCs, or as DNA extracted from either sample type. TCRbeta CDR3 regions were amplified from genomic DNA using the immunoSEQ Assay, a bias-controlled multiplex PCR. Turning to the authors' computational methods: Within the assay, amplification of reference gene primers was used to estimate how many nucleated cells each sample contained. Sequence reads were collapsed and filtered to measure the absolute abundance of every unique TCRbeta CDR3 rearrangement. Productive Simpson clonality was computed per sample as the square root of Simpson's diversity index over productive rearrangements. Imported from immuneACCESS, the table was reduced by TCRdb to in-frame sequences with V and J called. These copies leave out some clones; in studies compared against another copy, an unresolved V gene accounts for under half, and the cause of the remainder is not known. The V and J calls and clone size are taken from that table; D and trimming were inferred from the DNA. The sample yields 55,000 to 70,000 clones; roughly 80% were counted once. The ten top clones hold roughly a tenth of the sample.

A remark on this clone: It has no known antigen specificity. No base qualities exist here, and no much larger clone lies one base off it.

Input material: peripheral blood. The source of this sequence is an elderly woman with acute or convalescent COVID-19. The sequence links TRBV11-2 to TRBJ1-3; 6 matching bases give a weak D call of TRBD1. The nucleotide sequence reads TGTGCCAGCAGCCCCCACCGGACAGCAATAAACACCATATATTTT. This sequence encodes CASSPHRTAINTIYF.